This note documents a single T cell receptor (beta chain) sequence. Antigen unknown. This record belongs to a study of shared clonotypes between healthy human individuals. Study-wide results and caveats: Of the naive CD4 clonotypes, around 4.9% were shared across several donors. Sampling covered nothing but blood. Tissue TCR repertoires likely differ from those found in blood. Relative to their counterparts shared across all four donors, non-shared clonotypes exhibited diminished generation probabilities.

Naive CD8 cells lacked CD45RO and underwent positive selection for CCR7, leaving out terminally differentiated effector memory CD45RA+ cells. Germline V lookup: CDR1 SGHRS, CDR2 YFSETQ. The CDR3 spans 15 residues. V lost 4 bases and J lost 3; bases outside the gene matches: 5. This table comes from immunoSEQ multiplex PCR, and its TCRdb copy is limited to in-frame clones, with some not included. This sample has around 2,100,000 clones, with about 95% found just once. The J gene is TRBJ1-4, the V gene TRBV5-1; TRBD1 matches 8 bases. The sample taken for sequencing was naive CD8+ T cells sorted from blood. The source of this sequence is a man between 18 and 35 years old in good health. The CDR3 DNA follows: TGCGCCAGCAGCCTAGAACAGGGGGCTAATGAAAAACTGTTTTTT. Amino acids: CASSLEQGANEKLFF.